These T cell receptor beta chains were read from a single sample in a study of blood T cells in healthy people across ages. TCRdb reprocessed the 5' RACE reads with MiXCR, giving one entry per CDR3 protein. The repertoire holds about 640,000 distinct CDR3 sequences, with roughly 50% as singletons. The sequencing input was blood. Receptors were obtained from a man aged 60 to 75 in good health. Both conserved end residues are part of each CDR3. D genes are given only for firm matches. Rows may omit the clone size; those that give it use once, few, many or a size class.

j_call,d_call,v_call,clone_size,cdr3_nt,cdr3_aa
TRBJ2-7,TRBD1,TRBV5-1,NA,TGCGCCAGCAGCGAGGGGACAGGCTTATCCTACGAGCAGTACTTC,CASSEGTGLSYEQYF
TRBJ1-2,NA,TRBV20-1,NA,TGCAGTGCTAGAGATGGGCGGGGGCGCGGCTATGGCTACACCTTC,CSARDGRGRGYGYTF
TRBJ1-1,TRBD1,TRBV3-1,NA,TGTGCCAGCAGCCAAGACCCTTTAGAGCTGACAGGGGTGAACACTGAAGCTTTCTTT,CASSQDPLELTGVNTEAFF
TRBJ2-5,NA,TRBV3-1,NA,TGTGCCAGCAGCCACGGTAGCGGATATTCAAGAGAGACCCAGTACTTC,CASSHGSGYSRETQYF
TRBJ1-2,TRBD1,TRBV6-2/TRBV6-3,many,TGTGCCAGCAGTTACTTCGGCAGGGGGGGAGATGGCTACACCTTC,CASSYFGRGGDGYTF
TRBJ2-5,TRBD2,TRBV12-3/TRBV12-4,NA,TGTGCCAGCAGTTTGCGAACTAGCGGGGTCCAAGAGACCCAGTACTTC,CASSLRTSGVQETQYF
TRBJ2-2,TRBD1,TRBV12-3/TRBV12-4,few,TGTGCCAGCAGTTACAGGACAGGGGGCTCCGCTTTTGGGGAGCTGTTTTTT,CASSYRTGGSAFGELFF
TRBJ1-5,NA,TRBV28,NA,TGTGCCAGCAGCCCCGGGGGGAGCAGGGGTAAACAGCCCCAGCATTTT,CASSPGGSRGKQPQHF
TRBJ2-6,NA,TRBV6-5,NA,TGTGCCAGCTATCTAGGGGGCTCTGGGGCCAACGTCCTGACTTTC,CASYLGGSGANVLTF
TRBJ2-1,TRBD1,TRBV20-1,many,TGCAGTGCCCCCTTCCGGGACAGACTTTACAATGAGCAGTTCTTC,CSAPFRDRLYNEQFF
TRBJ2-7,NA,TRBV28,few,TGTGCCAGCAGTTTTGTGGCCCCACCTACCGAGCAGTACTTC,CASSFVAPPTEQYF
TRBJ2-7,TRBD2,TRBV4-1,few,TGCGCCAGCAGCCCTCGGGAGGGGGCCTACGAGCAGTACTTC,CASSPREGAYEQYF
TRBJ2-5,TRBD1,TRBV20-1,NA,TGCAGTGCTCCGCGGGACAGGGTCCAAGAGACCCAGTACTTC,CSAPRDRVQETQYF
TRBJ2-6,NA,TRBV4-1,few,TGCGCCAGCAGCCACCCGCTGATCTCTGGGGCCAACGTCCTGACTTTC,CASSHPLISGANVLTF
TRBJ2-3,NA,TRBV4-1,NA,TGCGCCAGCAGCCAAGCGCGGCGGAACACAGATACGCAGTATTTT,CASSQARRNTDTQYF
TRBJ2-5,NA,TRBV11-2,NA,TGTGCCAGAAGCTTAGACCTCGCGAGGGAGACCCAGTACTTC,CARSLDLARETQYF
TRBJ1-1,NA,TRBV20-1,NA,TGCAGTGCTAGCCCTATACCGAGCACTGAAGCTTTCTTT,CSASPIPSTEAFF
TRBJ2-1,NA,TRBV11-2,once,TGTGCCAGCAGTCAGGCAGTCCCCTCCTACAATGAGCAGTTCTTC,CASSQAVPSYNEQFF
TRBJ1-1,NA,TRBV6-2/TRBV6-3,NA,TGTGCCAGCAGTTACGGAACGAACACTGAAGCTTTCTTT,CASSYGTNTEAFF
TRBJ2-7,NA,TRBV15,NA,TGTGCCACCAGCAGAGAACAGGCTAGCTCCTACGAGCAGTACTTC,CATSREQASSYEQYF
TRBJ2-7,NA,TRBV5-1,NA,TGCGCCAGCAGCTTGGCGTCAGGGGTTTACGAGCAGTACTTC,CASSLASGVYEQYF
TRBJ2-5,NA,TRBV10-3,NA,TGTGCCATCAGTGTGGCCGCCGCAGAGACCCAGTACTTC,CAISVAAAETQYF
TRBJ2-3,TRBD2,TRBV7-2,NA,TGTGCCAGCAGCTTAAGGGCTAGCGGGGGGAAAGGTACAGATACGCAGTATTTT,CASSLRASGGKGTDTQYF
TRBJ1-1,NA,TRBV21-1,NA,NA,CASSKKSWGTGAPWNTEAFF
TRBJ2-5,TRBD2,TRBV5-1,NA,TGCGCCAGCAGCGCGGGACTAGCGGAGACCCAGTACTTC,CASSAGLAETQYF
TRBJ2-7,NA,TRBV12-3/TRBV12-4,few,TGTGCCAGCAGTTTAATTAGGTACGAGCAGTACTTC,CASSLIRYEQYF
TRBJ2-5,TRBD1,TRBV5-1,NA,TGCGCCAGCAGCTTGGATGGGGGACAGGCCCAAGAGACCCAGTACTTC,CASSLDGGQAQETQYF
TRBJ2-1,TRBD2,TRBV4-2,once,TGTGCCAGCAGCCAAGGAGAGGGACTAGCGGGGGCCTACAATGAGCAGTTCTTC,CASSQGEGLAGAYNEQFF
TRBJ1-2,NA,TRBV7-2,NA,TGTGCCAGCAGCCGTGAACCGGCCTTGGGCTACACCTTC,CASSREPALGYTF
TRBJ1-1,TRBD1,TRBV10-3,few,TGTGCCATCAGTCGGGACAGGGACACTGAAGCTTTCTTT,CAISRDRDTEAFF
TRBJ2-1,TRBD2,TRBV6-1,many,TGTGCCAGCAGTATATACGGGCCGTGGAGGGGAGGAGCGGGGGGTTACAATGAGCAGTTCTTC,CASSIYGPWRGGAGGYNEQFF
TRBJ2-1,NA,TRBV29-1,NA,TGCAGCGTTGAAGTAACCTCCTACAATGAGCAGTTCTTC,CSVEVTSYNEQFF
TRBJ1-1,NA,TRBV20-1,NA,TGCAGTGCTAGCCCGGGAGCTGAAGCTTTCTTT,CSASPGAEAFF
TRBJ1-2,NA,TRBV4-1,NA,TGCGCCAGCAGCCAAGGGTGGGGCTACACCTTC,CASSQGWGYTF
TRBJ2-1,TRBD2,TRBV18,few,TGTGCCAGCTCACCAAACAGCGGGGGGGCCGGGGATGAGCAGTTCTTC,CASSPNSGGAGDEQFF
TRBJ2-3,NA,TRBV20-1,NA,TGCAGTGCTGGGGGGGCGGGGGACACAGATACGCAGTATTTT,CSAGGAGDTDTQYF
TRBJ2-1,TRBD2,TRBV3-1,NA,TGTGCCAGCAGCCAAGGGCCGGGGGGCAATGAGCAGTTCTTC,CASSQGPGGNEQFF
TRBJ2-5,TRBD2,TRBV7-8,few,TGTGCCAGCAGCCTATTCACTAGCGGGGTACGTGAGGAGCAGTACTTC,CASSLFTSGVREEQYF
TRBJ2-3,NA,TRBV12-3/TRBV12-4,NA,TGTGCCAGCAGTTTATGGGGTTCTGAAGATACGCAGTATTTT,CASSLWGSEDTQYF
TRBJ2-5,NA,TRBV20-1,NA,TGCAGGGTCGATATGGGGCGAGAGACCCAGTACTTC,CRVDMGRETQYF
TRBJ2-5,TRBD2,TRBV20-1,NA,TGCAGTGCTCAGCTAGGGATTAGCCCTAGCGGGGGGCCCGGCCCGTACGAGACCCAGTACTTC,CSAQLGISPSGGPGPYETQYF
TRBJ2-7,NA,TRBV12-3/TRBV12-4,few,TGTGCCAGCACTCTAGGGGGAAGCTCCTACGAGCAGTACTTC,CASTLGGSSYEQYF
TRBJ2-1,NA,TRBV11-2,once,TGTGCCAGCAGCTTAATGGGCAAATACAATGAGCAGTTCTTC,CASSLMGKYNEQFF
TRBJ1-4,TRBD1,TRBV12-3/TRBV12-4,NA,TGTGCCAGCACTACACAGGGGACAACTAATGAAAAACTGTTTTTT,CASTTQGTTNEKLFF
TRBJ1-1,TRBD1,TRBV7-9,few,TGTGCCAGCAGTTTGCAGGGGGCGGATACTGAAGCTTTCTTT,CASSLQGADTEAFF
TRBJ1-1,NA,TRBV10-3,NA,TGTGCCATCAGTGAGGACAGACAAATGAACACTGAAGCTTTCTTT,CAISEDRQMNTEAFF
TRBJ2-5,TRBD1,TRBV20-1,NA,TGCAGTGCTACAGACAGGGACCAAGAGACCCAGTACTTC,CSATDRDQETQYF
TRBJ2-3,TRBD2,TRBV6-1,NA,TGTGCCAGCAGTGGACGGACTAGCGGTGCCGGGGATACGCAGTATTTT,CASSGRTSGAGDTQYF
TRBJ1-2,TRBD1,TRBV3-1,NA,TGTGCCAGCAGCCCACAACAGGGGGCCTATGGCTACACCTTC,CASSPQQGAYGYTF
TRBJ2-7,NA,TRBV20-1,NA,TGCAGTGCCGCAAGGGACGGCTCCTACGAGCAGTACTTC,CSAARDGSYEQYF
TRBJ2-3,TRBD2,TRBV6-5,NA,TGTGCCAGCACCCGGGGGGGAGCCACAGATACGCAGTATTTT,CASTRGGATDTQYF